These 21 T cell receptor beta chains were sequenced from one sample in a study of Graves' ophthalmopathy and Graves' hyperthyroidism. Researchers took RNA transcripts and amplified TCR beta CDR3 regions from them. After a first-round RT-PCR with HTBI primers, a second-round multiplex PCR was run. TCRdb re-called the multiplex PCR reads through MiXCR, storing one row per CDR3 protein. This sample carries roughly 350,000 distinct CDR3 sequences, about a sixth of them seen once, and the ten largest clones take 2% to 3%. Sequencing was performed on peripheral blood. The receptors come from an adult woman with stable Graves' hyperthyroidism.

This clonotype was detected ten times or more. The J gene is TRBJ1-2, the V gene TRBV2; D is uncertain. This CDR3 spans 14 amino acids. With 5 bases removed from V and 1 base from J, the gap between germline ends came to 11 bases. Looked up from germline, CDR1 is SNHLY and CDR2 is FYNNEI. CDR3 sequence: CASSYTSDNYGYTF. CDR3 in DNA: TGTGCCAGCAGTTACACATCCGATAACTATGGCTACACCTTC.

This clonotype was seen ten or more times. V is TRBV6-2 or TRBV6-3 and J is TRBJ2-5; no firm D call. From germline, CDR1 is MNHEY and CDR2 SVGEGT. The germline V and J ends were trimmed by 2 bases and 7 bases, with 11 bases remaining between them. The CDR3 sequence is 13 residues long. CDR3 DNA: TGTGCCAGCAGTTACCCTTCAGAGGCGACCCAGTACTTC. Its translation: CASSYPSEATQYF.

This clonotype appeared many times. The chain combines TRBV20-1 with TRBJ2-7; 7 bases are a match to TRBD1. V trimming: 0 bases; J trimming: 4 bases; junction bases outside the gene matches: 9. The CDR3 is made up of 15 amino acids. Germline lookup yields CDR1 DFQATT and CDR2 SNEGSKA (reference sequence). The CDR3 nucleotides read TGCAGTGCTAGAGATCATACGACAGGGCGATACGAGCAGTACTTC. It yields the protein CSARDHTTGRYEQYF.

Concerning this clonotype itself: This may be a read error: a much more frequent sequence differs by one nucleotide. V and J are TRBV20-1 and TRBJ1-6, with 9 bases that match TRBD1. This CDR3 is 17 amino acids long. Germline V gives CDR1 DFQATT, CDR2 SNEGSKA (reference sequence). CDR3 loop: CSATTTFSDRGNSHLHF. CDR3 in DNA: TGCAGTGCGACCACCACTTTCAGCGACAGGGGGAATTCACACCTCCACTTT.

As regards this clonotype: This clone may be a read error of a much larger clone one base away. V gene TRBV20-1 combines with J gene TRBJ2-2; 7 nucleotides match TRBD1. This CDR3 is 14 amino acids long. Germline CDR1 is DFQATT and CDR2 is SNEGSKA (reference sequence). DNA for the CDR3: TGCAGTGCCAGCAATAACAGGGGATCCGGGGAGCTGGTTTTT. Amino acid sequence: CSASNNRGSGELVF.

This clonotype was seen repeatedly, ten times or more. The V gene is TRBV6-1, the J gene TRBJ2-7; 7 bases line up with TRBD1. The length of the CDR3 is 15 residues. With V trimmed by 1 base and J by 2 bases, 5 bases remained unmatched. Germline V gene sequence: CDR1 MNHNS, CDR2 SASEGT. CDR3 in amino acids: CASSEVGQVTYEQYF. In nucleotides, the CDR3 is TGTGCCAGCAGTGAAGTCGGACAGGTCACCTACGAGCAGTACTTC.

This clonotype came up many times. The DNA for the CDR3 is TGTGCCAGCAGTGAACGAGAGAGGAGCTATGGCTACACCTTC. Translating gives CASSERERSYGYTF. The V gene is TRBV2, the J gene TRBJ1-2; D gene ambiguous. The CDR3 contains 14 residues. Trimming pared 2 bases from V and 4 bases from J, leaving 11 bases between. Per the germline V gene, CDR1 is SNHLY and CDR2 is FYNNEI.

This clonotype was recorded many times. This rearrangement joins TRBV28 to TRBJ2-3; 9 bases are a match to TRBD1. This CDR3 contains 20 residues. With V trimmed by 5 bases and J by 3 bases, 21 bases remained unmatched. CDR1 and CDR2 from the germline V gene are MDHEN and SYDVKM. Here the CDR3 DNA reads TGTGCCAGCAGTCCACTTGAACCGGGACAGGGATCTTATTCGACAGATACGCAGTATTTT. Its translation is CASSPLEPGQGSYSTDTQYF.

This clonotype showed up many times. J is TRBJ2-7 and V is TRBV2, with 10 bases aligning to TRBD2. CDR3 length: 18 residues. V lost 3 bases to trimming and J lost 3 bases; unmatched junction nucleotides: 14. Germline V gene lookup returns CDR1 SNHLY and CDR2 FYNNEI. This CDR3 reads CASSDPHNLAGAVYEQYF. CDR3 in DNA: TGTGCCAGCAGTGACCCCCATAATCTAGCGGGAGCGGTCTACGAGCAGTACTTC.

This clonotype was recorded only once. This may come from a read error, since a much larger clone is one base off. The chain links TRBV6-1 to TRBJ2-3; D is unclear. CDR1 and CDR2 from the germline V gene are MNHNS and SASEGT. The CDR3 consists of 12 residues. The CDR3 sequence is CASRSTTDAQYF. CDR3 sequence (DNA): TGTGCCAGCAGATCAACCACAGATGCGCAGTATTTT.

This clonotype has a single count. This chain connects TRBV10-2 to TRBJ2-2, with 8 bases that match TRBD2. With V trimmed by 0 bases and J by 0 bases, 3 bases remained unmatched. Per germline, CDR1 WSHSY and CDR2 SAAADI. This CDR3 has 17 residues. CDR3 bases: TGCGCCAGCAGTGAGTCTTACGGGAGGGCGAACACCGGGGAGCTGTTTTTT. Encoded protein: CASSESYGRANTGELFF.

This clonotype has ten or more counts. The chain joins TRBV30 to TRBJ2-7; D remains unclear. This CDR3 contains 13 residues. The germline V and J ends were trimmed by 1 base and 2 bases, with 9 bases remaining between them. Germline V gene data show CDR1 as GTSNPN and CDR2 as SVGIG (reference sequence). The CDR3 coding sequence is TGTGCCTGGAGTGGTGGCAGTGCCTACGAGCAGTACTTC. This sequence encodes CAWSGGSAYEQYF.

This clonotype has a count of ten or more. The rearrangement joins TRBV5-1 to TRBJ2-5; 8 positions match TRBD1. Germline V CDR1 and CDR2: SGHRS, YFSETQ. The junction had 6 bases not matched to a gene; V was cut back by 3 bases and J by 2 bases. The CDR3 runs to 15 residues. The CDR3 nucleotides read TGCGCCAGCAGCTATACGACAGGGGTGCAAGAGACCCAGTACTTC. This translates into CASSYTTGVQETQYF.

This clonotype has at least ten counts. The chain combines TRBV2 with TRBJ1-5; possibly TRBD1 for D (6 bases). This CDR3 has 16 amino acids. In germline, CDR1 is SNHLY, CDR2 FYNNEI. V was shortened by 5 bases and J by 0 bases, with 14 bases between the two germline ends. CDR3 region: CASSTGLLYSNQPQHF. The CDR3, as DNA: TGTGCCAGCAGTACAGGGTTGCTATATAGCAATCAGCCCCAGCATTTT.

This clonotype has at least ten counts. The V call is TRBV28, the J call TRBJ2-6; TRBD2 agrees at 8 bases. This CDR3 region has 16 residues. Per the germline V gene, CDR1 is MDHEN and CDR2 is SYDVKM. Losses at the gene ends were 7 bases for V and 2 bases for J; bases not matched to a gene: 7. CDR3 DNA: TGTGCCAGCACCCCCGGGGGGGCAGCTGGGGCCAACGTCCTGACTTTC. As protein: CASTPGGAAGANVLTF. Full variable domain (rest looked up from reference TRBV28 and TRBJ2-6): DVKVTQSSRYLVKRTGEKVFLECVQDMDHENMFWYRQDPGLGLRLIYFSYDVKMKEKGDIPEGYSVSREKKERFSLILESASTNQTSMYLCASTPGGAAGANVLTFGAGSRLTVL.

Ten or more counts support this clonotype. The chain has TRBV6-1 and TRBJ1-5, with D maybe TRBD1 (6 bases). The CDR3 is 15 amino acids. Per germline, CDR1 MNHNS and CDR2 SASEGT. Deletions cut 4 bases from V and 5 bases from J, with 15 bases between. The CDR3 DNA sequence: TGTGCCAGCAGTGGAAGGGGGGGTGACGATCAGCCCCAGCATTTT. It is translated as CASSGRGGDDQPQHF.

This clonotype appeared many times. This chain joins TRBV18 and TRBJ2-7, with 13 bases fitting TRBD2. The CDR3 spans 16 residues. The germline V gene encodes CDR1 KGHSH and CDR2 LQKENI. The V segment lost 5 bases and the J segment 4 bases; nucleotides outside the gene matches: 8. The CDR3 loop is CASSSTLAGGTYEQYF. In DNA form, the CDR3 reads TGTGCCAGCTCAAGCACACTAGCGGGAGGGACTTACGAGCAGTACTTC.

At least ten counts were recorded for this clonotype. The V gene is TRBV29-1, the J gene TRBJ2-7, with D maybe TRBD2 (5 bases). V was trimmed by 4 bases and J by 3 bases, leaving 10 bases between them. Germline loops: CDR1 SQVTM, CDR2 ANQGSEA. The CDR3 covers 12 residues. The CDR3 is CSVGGPYYEQYF. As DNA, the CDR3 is TGCAGCGTTGGCGGGCCCTACTACGAGCAGTACTTC.

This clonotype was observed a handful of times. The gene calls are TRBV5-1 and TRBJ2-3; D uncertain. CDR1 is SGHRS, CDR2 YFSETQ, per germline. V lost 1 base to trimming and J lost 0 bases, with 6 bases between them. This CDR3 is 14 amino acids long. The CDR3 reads CASSLPLSTDTQYF. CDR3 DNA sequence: TGCGCCAGCAGCTTGCCACTAAGCACAGATACGCAGTATTTT.

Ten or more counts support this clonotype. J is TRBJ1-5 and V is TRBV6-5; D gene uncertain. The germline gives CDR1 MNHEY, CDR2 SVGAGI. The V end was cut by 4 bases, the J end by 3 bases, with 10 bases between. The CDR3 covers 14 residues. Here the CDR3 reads CASSSRGNNQPQHF. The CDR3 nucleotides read TGTGCCAGCAGTTCTCGGGGTAACAATCAGCCCCAGCATTTT.

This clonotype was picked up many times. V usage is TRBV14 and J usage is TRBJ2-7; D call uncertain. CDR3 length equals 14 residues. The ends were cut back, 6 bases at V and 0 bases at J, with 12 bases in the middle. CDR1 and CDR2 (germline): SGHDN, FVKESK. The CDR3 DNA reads TGTGCCAGCAGTCATTACCCGAGCTCCTACGAGCAGTACTTC. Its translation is CASSHYPSSYEQYF.